This TCR beta chain was identified during a study of blood T cell repertoires in COVID-19 (dated by TCRdb to about 2020). A note on the overall study: Samples from collaborators originated in the United States, Italy and Spain and spanned both the acute and convalescent phases of COVID-19. The material from the prospective study consisted of cDNA or gDNA derived from T cells, B-cell-depleted T cells, or PBMCs. Deeply sampled blood TCRbeta repertoires from subjects exposed to, actively infected with, or recovered from COVID-19 were included in the dataset. A freely available public database, intended as a resource for researchers studying the immune response to SARS-CoV-2, is where the repertoires were released. Samples came from the ongoing ImmuneRACE study (first 160 participants) plus 1,254 subjects from 6 global collaborators. The sample metadata nearly always contained a de-identified subject ID, COVID-19 status, age in years and sex. Where HLA class I and class II types were available, the types were taken from metadata supplied by the sample provider, not from assay-based typing.

The CDR3 sequence holds 17 residues, the cysteine and phenylalanine included. CDR3 DNA only is kept here, 51 bases in frame from base 1. The germline V gene gives CDR1 as MGHRA and CDR2 as YSYEKL. Trimming leaves V shorter by 3 bases and J shorter by 3 bases, with the junction holding 8 bases beyond the gene matches. The immunoSEQ Assay, a bias-controlled multiplex PCR, was used to amplify TCRbeta CDR3 regions from genomic DNA. From the authors' description of their analysis: Within the assay, amplification of reference gene primers was used to estimate how many nucleated cells each sample contained. Sequence reads were collapsed and filtered to measure the absolute abundance of every unique TCRbeta CDR3 rearrangement. Productive Simpson clonality was computed per sample as the square root of Simpson's diversity index over productive rearrangements. TCRdb retrieved this table from immuneACCESS and kept in-frame rearrangements only. Not all clones are present; in checked studies, unresolved V genes account for under half, and no reason is known for the remainder. V, J and clone size are taken as reported in that table, and D and trimming were inferred from the DNA itself. The table for this sample lists roughly 64,000 clones; 80% to 95% of them were counted only once. About 9.1% of the sample is held by the ten biggest clonotypes.

Here is what the overall study found, with its caveats: The amount of clinical and demographic metadata varied by source and participant and was provided uncurated.

Whole blood was collected in K2EDTA tubes by collaborating institutions according to the institutions' own protocols. Collaborator samples were shipped for TCRbeta analysis as frozen whole blood, isolated PBMCs, or DNA extracted from either sample type. This clone appeared a few times. It lacks a known antigen. Base-call qualities are not available, and no considerably larger clone is one nucleotide away. This TCR was recovered from a woman of 80 years or more with active COVID-19. The receptor chain draws on TRBV4-1 and TRBJ1-5, and 10 junctional nucleotides match TRBD1. Sequencing input: peripheral blood. DNA sequence: TGCGCCAGCAGCCAGCCCCCGGGACAGGGGTACAATCAGCCCCAGCATTTT. This encodes CASSQPPGQGYNQPQHF.